This paragraph covers one TCR beta chain sequence. This clone was observed a single time. Its antigen remains unidentified. Base qualities were left out, and no much larger clone turns up one base away. The data are from a study of shared clonotypes between healthy human individuals (TCRdb year 2020). Broadly, across the study: Two women and three men aged 18 to 49 years were included in the cohort. To estimate repertoire size and how much clonotype sharing occurs between individuals, the study deeply sequenced the blood TCR repertoires of several healthy adults. To increase sequencing depth and limit assay-specific biases, TCR repertoire library preparation and sequencing were carried out by different laboratories using diverse techniques. For each donor, three plates each were used for CD4 naive and CD4 memory, two plates were used for CD8 naive, and one plate was used for CD8 memory. Leukapheresis yielded between about 0.85 and 9 billion PBMCs per donor. Paper-wide results and their limitations: Larger estimated clonotype richness was generally found for naive subsets than for memory subsets. Sampling was limited to blood, and TCR repertoires in tissue likely differ from TCR repertoires in blood. When a few donors were compared, the shared fraction of clonotypes was about 5.2% for naive CD4, more than 3% for naive CD8, 2% to 2.5% for memory CD4, and about 0.36% for memory CD8. Rarefaction of sorted-subset datasets indicated incomplete sequencing despite the large sequencing depth. Pairwise subsampling indicated that sequencing depth was expected to affect the degree of clonotype sharing among donors. The genetic and exposure-history diversity represented was limited by the small number of donors. Compared with non-shared clonotypes, the clonotypes found in all four sorted-subset donors had higher generation probabilities.

Using the deep immunoSEQ assay, TCR CDR3 regions were amplified from genomic DNA by multiplex PCR. For each cell subset, the extracted genomic DNA was distributed evenly across all wells of several immunoSEQ 96-well plates, and each plate served as one replicate. For sorted subsets, around 200 ng genomic DNA, equal to about 30,000 T cell genomes, was loaded into each replicate PCR. Purified libraries were quantified with a Qubit 3.0 fluorometer, sized on a Bioanalyzer 2100, and re-quantified with the KAPA Library Quantification kit. A separate single-read 150-cycle Illumina NextSeq 550 flow cell was used to sequence each immunoSEQ 96-well plate. The authors' pipeline ran thus. Because the immunoSEQ output included only junctional sequences and no quality scores, the filtering could not be the same as the filtering used for full-length reads. To assign V/J genes and CDR3, sequences were annotated using PyIR, a Python wrapper for IgBLAST v1.9, with IMGT germline references. Any read was removed if the V/J assignment was weak (E-value above 1e-6), the CDR3 was missing, or the read contained stop codons, out-of-frame junctions, or ambiguous translated residues. V3J clonotypes were defined as sequences sharing an identical inferred V gene, J gene, and CDR3 amino acid sequence. Percentage overlap between repertoires was calculated by dividing the number of shared unique clonotypes by the size of the smaller repertoire. Repertoire richness was assessed with RTK rarefaction, the Chao1 estimator, and Recon v2.1 estimates of unobserved clonotypes. OLGA was used to compute generation probabilities for all TCRbeta clonotypes that the gDNA method yielded from a handful of donors. In its TCRdb copy, this immuneACCESS table keeps in-frame sequences only and misses some clones. Where compared with another copy, unresolved V genes explain less than half of these, and the others have no known cause. D and trimming were read from the DNA, whereas the V and J calls and clone size are those reported in that table. The sample table records about 1 million clones; around 76% of these occur just once. Approximately 1.5% of the sample rests with the top ten.

At the junction V is shortened by 5 bases and J by 3 bases; bases outside the gene matches: 4. The CDR3 spans 16 residues, from the cysteine through the phenylalanine. Of all the DNA, just the CDR3 is kept, 48 bases in frame from base 1. The germline V gene (reference sequence) provides CDR1 MNHNY and CDR2 SVGAGI. Healthy HIV-negative adults with no recently reported acute infections or vaccinations were included as donors. Only Caucasian adults living in Nashville, Tennessee, USA were represented among the donors. CD4+ T cells were enriched through magnetic negative selection, after which naive cells were positively selected on CD45RA and the remaining negative fraction served as the memory subset. Blood was obtained by leukapheresis, after which PBMCs were separated by Ficoll-Histopaque density gradient centrifugation and cryopreserved in liquid nitrogen vapor phase. Analytical flow cytometry was used to check the purity and quantity of every magnetically sorted T cell population. Genomic DNA was isolated from each sorted fraction and quantified by UV absorbance on a Nanodrop 2000c.

Specimen: memory CD4+ T cells sorted from blood. In the paper's terms, the cell subset or site label means: CD45RA-negative fraction. The sequence was collected from a man younger than 35 in good health. The sequence is built from TRBV6-6 and TRBJ2-3, and 14 junction bases match TRBD2. In nucleotides, the sequence is TGTGCCAGCAGTACGGGGACTAGCGGGAGAACAGATACGCAGTATTTT. Its protein product is CASSTGTSGRTDTQYF.